The 10 T cell receptor beta chains listed next were all sequenced from one sample in a study of blood T cell repertoires in COVID-19. Assay: immunoSEQ multiplex PCR; the TCRdb copy retains only in-frame clones and omits some. This sample has 110,000 or so clones, with about 85% found just once. Sequenced sample: peripheral blood. The receptors were sampled from a human donor in a cohort sampled during active COVID-19.

This chain connects TRBV12-5 to TRBJ1-1; 8 nucleotides match TRBD1. V lost 4 bases to trimming and J lost 5 bases; unmatched junction nucleotides: 6. CDR3 length equals 14 residues. Germline V gene data show CDR1 as LGHNT and CDR2 as FRNRAP. The DNA of the CDR3 is TGTGCTAGTGGTTCGGGGACAGGTGAAACTGAAGCTTTCTTT. Translated: CASGSGTGETEAFF.

The V call is TRBV19, the J call TRBJ2-2, with 7 bases lining up with TRBD1. In germline, CDR1 is LNHDA, CDR2 SQIVND (reference sequence). This CDR3 is 14 amino acids long. V shed 5 bases and J 2 bases; nucleotides not matched to a gene: 2. The chain's CDR3 is CASSSGGNTGELFF. Here the CDR3 DNA reads TGTGCCAGTAGTTCAGGGGGTAACACCGGGGAGCTGTTTTTT. The variable domain in full, with the rest retrieved from reference TRBV19 and TRBJ2-2, is DGGITQSPKYLFRKEGQNVTLSCEQNLNHDAMYWYRQDPGQGLRLIYYSQIVNDFQKGDIAEGYSVSREKKESFPLTVTSAQKNPTAFYLCASSSGGNTGELFFGEGSRLTVL.

The genes are TRBV3-1 (or the pseudogene TRBV3-2) and TRBJ2-1; 9 bases are shared with TRBD1. In germline, CDR1 is LGHDT, CDR2 YNNKEL (reference sequence). This CDR3 spans 16 amino acids. Germline trimming cut 6 bases from V and 4 bases from J; bases unmatched to any gene: 10. CDR3 loop: CASRPGVGTGYNEQFF. DNA for the CDR3: TGTGCCAGCAGACCGGGCGTCGGGACAGGGTACAATGAGCAGTTCTTC.

DNA of the CDR3: TGTGCCAGCAGCCAAACTAGCGGGGGGCTCACAGATACGCAGTATTTT. It is translated as CASSQTSGGLTDTQYF. The V call is TRBV4-2, the J call TRBJ2-3; 12 nucleotides line up with TRBD2. CDR3 length: 16 residues. Germline trimming cut 2 bases from V and 2 bases from J; bases unmatched to any gene: 2. CDR1 is LGHNA and CDR2 is YNFKEQ in the germline V gene.

The chain couples TRBV12-3 or TRBV12-4 to TRBJ2-1, with a weak D call TRBD2 (6 bases). V lost 6 bases and J lost 4, with 7 bases in between. The CDR3 has 12 residues. The CDR3 reads CASSRGYNEQFF. The CDR3, as DNA: TGTGCCAGCAGCCGGGGGTACAATGAGCAGTTCTTC.

The gene calls are TRBV24-1 and TRBJ2-1; 9 bases agree with TRBD2. The CDR3 totals 14 residues. V lost 9 bases, J lost 1 base, and 3 bases stayed unmatched. CDR1 and CDR2 (germline): KGHDR, SFDVKD. DNA for the CDR3: TGTGCCACCGGAGCGGGGGGTTCCTACAATGAGCAGTTCTTC. It codes for CATGAGGSYNEQFF.

This chain uses TRBV2 with TRBJ1-2, with unresolved D. Trimming left V 8 bases short and J 8 bases short, with 15 bases between. The CDR3 is made up of 12 amino acids. Germline loops: CDR1 SNHLY, CDR2 FYNNEI. The CDR3 region is CASLWEQFGYTF. The CDR3 nucleotides are TGTGCCAGCCTTTGGGAGCAATTCGGCTACACCTTC.

The CDR3 nucleotides read TGTGCCAGCAGTTCCCGGGGGAGAGCGGGTGATGAGCAGTTCTTC. Protein sequence: CASSSRGRAGDEQFF. The V call is TRBV6-5, the J call TRBJ2-1; TRBD2 is a possible D gene (6 bases). This CDR3 comprises 15 residues. CDR1 is MNHEY, CDR2 SVGAGI, per germline. V shed 4 bases and J shed 8 bases, with 18 bases lying between them.

V is TRBV11-2 and J is TRBJ2-1; TRBD2 aligns across 8 bases. V shed 4 bases, J shed 12 bases, and the junction held 11 bases outside the gene matches. The CDR3 runs to 14 residues. Germline V lookup: CDR1 SGHAT, CDR2 FQNNGV. CDR3 in DNA: TGTGCCAGCAGCTATGCGGGGGGCCCAAGGGGGCAGTTCTTC. Residues: CASSYAGGPRGQFF.

The rearrangement joins TRBV6-1 to TRBJ1-2; D is undetermined. Looked up from germline, CDR1 is MNHNS and CDR2 is SASEGT. This CDR3 is built from 13 residues. Trimming removed 2 bases at V and 4 bases at J, with 8 bases between. For the CDR3, the DNA is TGTGCCAGCAGTGAATTAGAGGGCTATGGCTACACCTTC. As protein: CASSELEGYGYTF.